This T cell receptor beta chain was recovered during a study of T cell changes during pregnancy in multiple sclerosis. The table came from immunoSEQ multiplex PCR; TCRdb's copy has only in-frame clones and leaves some out. The sample holds over 90,000 clones; approximately 90% are singletons and the top ten take 0.9% to 0.95%. CDR1 and CDR2 (germline): SGHAT, FQNNGV. The length of the CDR3 is 15 residues. V trimming: 5 bases; J trimming: 5 bases; junction bases outside the gene matches: 7. The TCR sequence derives from a female donor with multiple sclerosis, enrolled in a pregnancy study. The chain recombines TRBV11-2 with TRBJ2-2, with TRBD1 matching 8 bases. The sequences come from peripheral blood, collected before pregnancy. CDR3 in DNA: TGTGCCAGCAGCCCGACAGGGGTTTCAACCGGGGAGCTGTTTTTT. It codes for CASSPTGVSTGELFF.